The 29 T cell receptor beta chains below come from one sample, sequenced in a study of cytomegalovirus exposure and HLA in healthy donors. The PCR ran on 60 Vbeta and 13 Jbeta primers. Profiling relied on immunoSEQ multiplex PCR, and the TCRdb table lists in-frame clones only, not all of them. The sample holds 55,000 to 70,000 clones. The sequencing sample was made of PBMCs. The receptors stem from a female donor in good health and CMV-seropositive.

CDR3 amino acids: CASTNIDGTQGKETQYF. The CDR3 DNA is TGTGCCAGTACCAATATCGACGGTACTCAGGGGAAAGAGACCCAGTACTTC. This chain joins TRBV19 and TRBJ2-5; a possible D gene is TRBD1 (6 bases). CDR1 and CDR2 (germline): LNHDA, SQIVND (reference sequence). V was pared by 7 bases and J by 3 bases, with 24 bases between. The CDR3 runs 17 residues.

The chain couples TRBV5-1 to TRBJ2-2; TRBD2 matches 12 bases. V gave up 4 bases and J gave up 7 bases; unmatched junction bases: 5. CDR1 and CDR2 from the germline V gene are SGHRS and YFSETQ. The CDR3 length is 15 residues. CDR3 region: CASSVLAGGSGELFF. The CDR3 DNA sequence: TGCGCCAGCAGCGTACTAGCGGGGGGAAGCGGGGAGCTGTTTTTT. Full variable domain (remainder filled in from reference TRBV5-1 and TRBJ2-2): KAGVTQTPRYLIKTRGQQVTLSCSPISGHRSVSWYQQTPGQGLQFLFEYFSETQRNKGNFPGRFSGRQFSNSRSEMNVSTLELGDSALYLCASSVLAGGSGELFFGEGSRLTVL.

V usage is TRBV7-2 and J usage is TRBJ2-3; 7 bases align to TRBD1. This CDR3 contains 14 residues. The junction had 5 bases not matched to a gene; V was cut back by 6 bases and J by 2 bases. Germline assignment: CDR1 SGHTA and CDR2 FQGNSA. CDR3 sequence reads: CASRRGQPTDTQYF. The CDR3 DNA reads as TGTGCCAGCAGGAGGGGACAGCCCACAGATACGCAGTATTTT.

The chain is built from TRBV27 and TRBJ2-2; TRBD2 matches 8 bases. Germline-derived CDR1 and CDR2 are MNHEY and SMNVEV (reference sequence). The CDR3 has 15 amino acids. J gave up 1 base and V 6 bases, and 4 bases lay outside the gene matches. CDR3 bases: TGTGCCAGCAGATATAGCGGGGTGAACACCGGGGAGCTGTTTTTT. It yields the protein CASRYSGVNTGELFF.

This chain uses TRBV27 with TRBJ2-1, with TRBD2 matching 7 bases. Trimming removed 5 bases from V and 6 bases from J; junction bases left unmatched: 7. Germline CDR1 reads MNHEY; CDR2 reads SMNVEV (reference sequence). CDR3 length: 14 amino acids. The CDR3 DNA reads TGTGCCAGCAGTATAGGACTAGTCTCCAATGAGCAGTTCTTC. This gives the protein CASSIGLVSNEQFF.

The rearrangement links TRBV28 to TRBJ2-3; 9 bases align to TRBD2. The germline CDR1 and CDR2 sequences are MDHEN and SYDVKM. This CDR3 contains 17 residues. V shed 7 bases, J shed 4 bases, and the junction held 15 bases outside the gene matches. DNA of the CDR3: TGTGCCAGCACCCCTTTCCTAGAGGGGACTAGCTCAGATACGCAGTATTTT. It yields the protein CASTPFLEGTSSDTQYF. Using reference TRBV28 and TRBJ2-3 for the parts outside the CDR3, the full variable domain is DVKVTQSSRYLVKRTGEKVFLECVQDMDHENMFWYRQDPGLGLRLIYFSYDVKMKEKGDIPEGYSVSREKKERFSLILESASTNQTSMYLCASTPFLEGTSSDTQYFGPGTRLTVL.

The gene calls are TRBV29-1 and TRBJ1-2; TRBD1 might be the D (5 bases). V was clipped by 7 bases and J by 8 bases, with 23 bases between them. The CDR3 spans 14 residues. CDR1 and CDR2 (germline): SQVTM, ANQGSEA. CDR3 coding DNA: TGCAGCGCTGACCCGATAAGCCAGGGATACGGCTACACCTTC. Amino acids: CSADPISQGYGYTF.

The CDR3 loop is CASSQGNLAGGEQFF. The CDR3 nucleotides read TGCGCCAGCAGCCAAGGCAATCTAGCGGGTGGTGAGCAGTTCTTC. The chain recombines TRBV4-3 with TRBJ2-1; 8 bases are a match to TRBD2. The CDR3 has 15 residues. Per the germline V gene, CDR1 is LGHNA and CDR2 is YSLEER. V lost 1 base, J lost 9 bases, and 8 bases stayed unmatched.

The chain carries TRBV28 and TRBJ2-1, with 11 positions matching TRBD2. V was pared by 6 bases and J by 6 bases, with 10 bases of the junction left unmatched. The germline CDR1 and CDR2 sequences are MDHEN and SYDVKM. The CDR3 runs to 16 residues. In nucleotides, the CDR3 is TGTGCCAGCAGCCCTACTAGCGGGAGTATTTTCAATGAGCAGTTCTTC. Translation gives CASSPTSGSIFNEQFF.

The chain joins TRBV13 to TRBJ2-3; 7 bases fit TRBD2. Germline V gives CDR1 PRHDT, CDR2 FYEKMQ (reference sequence). This CDR3 region has 16 residues. Unmatched junction bases numbered 11, after V lost 5 bases and J lost 3 bases. CDR3 loop: CASSPGIAGNTDTQYF. CDR3 in DNA: TGTGCCAGCAGCCCCGGGATAGCGGGTAATACAGATACGCAGTATTTT.

This chain joins TRBV5-1 and TRBJ2-3, with 9 bases fitting TRBD2. CDR1 is SGHRS, CDR2 YFSETQ, per germline. The CDR3 has 19 residues. Germline trimming cut 0 bases from V and 1 base from J; bases unmatched to any gene: 12. CDR3 residues: CASSLDGRGGITGTDTQYF. CDR3 DNA sequence: TGCGCCAGCAGCTTGGATGGGCGGGGGGGCATCACCGGCACAGATACGCAGTATTTT.

The rearrangement uses TRBV29-1 and TRBJ2-3, with 7 bases matching TRBD1. With 6 bases clipped from V and 3 bases from J, the junction kept 9 bases outside the gene matches. Germline loops: CDR1 SQVTM, CDR2 ANQGSEA. There are 14 residues in the CDR3. CDR3 DNA sequence: TGCAGCGTCAGACAGGGTATGGGTACAGATACGCAGTATTTT. It specifies CSVRQGMGTDTQYF.

The chain has TRBV4-3 and TRBJ2-3, with 9 bases matching TRBD2. V lost 0 bases, J lost 2 bases, and 6 bases stayed unmatched. The CDR3 has 17 amino acids. Germline values: CDR1 LGHNA, CDR2 YSLEER. The CDR3 reads CASSQEAPSGDTDTQYF. CDR3 bases: TGCGCCAGCAGCCAAGAGGCGCCTAGCGGGGACACAGATACGCAGTATTTT.

The chain carries TRBV6-1 and TRBJ1-2, with 7 positions matching TRBD1. Germline loops: CDR1 MNHNS, CDR2 SASEGT. After removal of 2 bases from V and 2 bases from J, the junction contained 2 bases not matched to a gene. This CDR3 region has 14 residues. The CDR3 reads CASSEMTGNYGYTF. CDR3 nucleotides: TGTGCCAGCAGTGAAATGACAGGGAACTATGGCTACACCTTC.

The chain uses TRBV5-1 and TRBJ2-1, with 8 bases lining up with TRBD1. The CDR3 is 15 residues long. V dropped 3 bases and J dropped 0; count of bases not matched to a gene: 2. Per the germline V gene, CDR1 is SGHRS and CDR2 is YFSETQ. CDR3 protein: CASSSGQGSYNEQFF. CDR3 bases: TGCGCCAGCAGCTCCGGACAGGGCTCCTACAATGAGCAGTTCTTC.

V usage is TRBV5-4 and J usage is TRBJ2-7; TRBD2 aligns across 11 bases. The length of the CDR3 is 15 residues. The V segment lost 3 bases and the J segment 1 base; nucleotides outside the gene matches: 3. The V gene's germline CDR1 is SGHNT and CDR2 YYREEE (reference sequence). CDR3 region: CASSSLAGGSYEQYF. CDR3 nucleotides: TGTGCCAGCAGCTCATTAGCGGGAGGGTCCTACGAGCAGTACTTC.

The V gene is TRBV28, the J gene TRBJ1-5; tentatively, D is TRBD1 (5 bases). The CDR3 is 15 residues long. The germline V and J ends were trimmed by 7 bases and 1 base, with 14 bases remaining between them. Per germline, CDR1 MDHEN and CDR2 SYDVKM. In DNA, the CDR3 is TGTGCCAGCACAACCTCAACAGGAAGCAATCAGCCCCAGCATTTT. The encoded protein is CASTTSTGSNQPQHF.

In the case of this clone: The junction differs from germline at one of its ends, possibly a read error. The chain has TRBV4-2 and TRBJ2-7; 8 positions agree with TRBD1. Germline V lookup: CDR1 LGHNA, CDR2 YNFKEQ. This CDR3 comprises 13 residues. The CDR3, as DNA: TGTGCCAGCGGCCAAGACAGGGGAGTCGAGCAGTACTTC. This gives the protein CASGQDRGVEQYF.

The chain links TRBV30 to TRBJ2-7; the D gene is possibly TRBD2 (5 bases). V gave up 0 bases and J gave up 7 bases, with 13 bases separating them. Germline V lookup: CDR1 GTSNPN, CDR2 SVGIG (reference sequence). The CDR3 runs to 13 residues. This chain's CDR3 is CAWSVTGVGEQYF. The CDR3 region has the DNA TGTGCCTGGAGTGTAACCGGGGTAGGGGAGCAGTACTTC.

About this clone itself: The junction and the germline gene differ at one end; a read error may be behind it. Other DNA sequences in the same sample also yield this CDR3. The V gene is TRBV5-1, the J gene TRBJ2-1; D tentatively reads TRBD1 or TRBD2 (5 bases each). Germline-derived CDR1 and CDR2 are SGHRS and YFSETQ. The CDR3 is made up of 14 amino acids. The CDR3: CASSLEAGLNEQFF. The CDR3 DNA is TGTGCCAGCAGCTTGGAGGCAGGGCTGAATGAGCAGTTCTTC.

The chain joins TRBV10-3 to TRBJ2-1; no clear D gene. CDR3 length: 15 residues. The germline gives CDR1 ENHRY, CDR2 SYGVKD. V gave up 0 bases and J gave up 8 bases, with 14 bases separating them. The CDR3: CAISESRLLGDEQFF. CDR3 nucleotide sequence: TGTGCCATCAGTGAGTCGAGGCTACTCGGCGATGAGCAGTTCTTC.

This chain links TRBV2 with TRBJ2-7; TRBD2 matches 12 bases. The J segment lost 2 bases and the V segment lost 6 bases, leaving 5 bases of the junction unmatched. Germline CDR1 reads SNHLY; CDR2 reads FYNNEI. There are 15 residues in the CDR3. CDR3 protein: CASSWTSGAAYEQYF. In DNA form, the CDR3 reads TGTGCCAGCAGCTGGACTAGCGGGGCCGCCTACGAGCAGTACTTC.

The genes are TRBV6-1 and TRBJ2-7; 7 bases are a match to TRBD1. V was clipped by 5 bases and J by 5 bases; unmatched bases: 9. The CDR3 loop spans 14 amino acids. Germline CDR1 is MNHNS and CDR2 is SASEGT. Here the CDR3 reads CASSFNRGWDEQYF. DNA of the CDR3: TGTGCCAGCAGTTTTAACAGGGGTTGGGACGAGCAGTACTTC.

The genes are TRBV30 and TRBJ2-3, with 7 bases aligning to TRBD1. The CDR3 contains 11 residues. J lost 5 bases, V lost 7 bases, and 3 bases had no gene match. Per the germline V gene, CDR1 is GTSNPN and CDR2 is SVGIG (reference sequence). The chain's CDR3 is CAYYRGDTQYF. CDR3 sequence (DNA): TGTGCCTACTACAGGGGAGATACGCAGTATTTT.

The J gene is TRBJ2-5, the V gene TRBV6-1; maybe TRBD1 (6 bases). The CDR3 is made up of 17 amino acids. Trimming cost V 1 base and J 2 bases, with 17 bases left between them. Germline lookup yields CDR1 MNHNS and CDR2 SASEGT. The CDR3 spells CASSEDFLDRPQETQYF. CDR3 bases: TGTGCCAGCAGTGAAGATTTTCTGGACAGACCACAAGAGACCCAGTACTTC.

J is TRBJ1-6 and V is TRBV19, with 11 bases lining up with TRBD1. The CDR3 consists of 14 residues. The J segment lost 9 bases and the V segment lost 6 bases, leaving 4 bases of the junction unmatched. Per the germline V gene, CDR1 is LNHDA and CDR2 is SQIVND (reference sequence). The CDR3 coding sequence is TGTGCCAGTAGCCGGGGGACAGGGGGTTCACCCCTCCACTTT. As protein: CASSRGTGGSPLHF.

V usage is TRBV4-1 and J usage is TRBJ1-5, with D uncertain. The CDR3 spans 14 residues. The germline gives CDR1 MGHRA, CDR2 YSYEKL. Trimming shortened V by 1 base and J by 4 bases, and 8 bases separated the two germline ends. The CDR3: CASSQGPINQPQHF. The CDR3, as DNA: TGCGCCAGCAGCCAAGGGCCCATTAATCAGCCCCAGCATTTT.

The rearrangement uses TRBV4-1 and TRBJ1-1, with D perhaps matching TRBD1 (6 bases). The CDR3 is 15 amino acids. Trimming removed 0 bases at V and 10 bases at J, with 18 bases between. Germline CDR1 reads MGHRA; CDR2 reads YSYEKL. Here the CDR3 DNA reads TGCGCCAGCAGCCAAGAAAATCGGAACAGGGTCGGAGCTTTCTTT. It specifies CASSQENRNRVGAFF.

The gene calls are TRBV7-9 and TRBJ1-4; weak D call: TRBD1 (6 bases). V dropped 5 bases and J dropped 15 bases, with 22 bases sitting between them. Germline V gene lookup returns CDR1 SEHNR and CDR2 FQNEAQ (reference sequence). CDR3 length: 14 amino acids. The CDR3 loop is CASSPRAGGTEVFF. The CDR3 DNA is TGTGCCAGCAGCCCTAGGGCGGGGGGCACTGAGGTGTTTTTT.